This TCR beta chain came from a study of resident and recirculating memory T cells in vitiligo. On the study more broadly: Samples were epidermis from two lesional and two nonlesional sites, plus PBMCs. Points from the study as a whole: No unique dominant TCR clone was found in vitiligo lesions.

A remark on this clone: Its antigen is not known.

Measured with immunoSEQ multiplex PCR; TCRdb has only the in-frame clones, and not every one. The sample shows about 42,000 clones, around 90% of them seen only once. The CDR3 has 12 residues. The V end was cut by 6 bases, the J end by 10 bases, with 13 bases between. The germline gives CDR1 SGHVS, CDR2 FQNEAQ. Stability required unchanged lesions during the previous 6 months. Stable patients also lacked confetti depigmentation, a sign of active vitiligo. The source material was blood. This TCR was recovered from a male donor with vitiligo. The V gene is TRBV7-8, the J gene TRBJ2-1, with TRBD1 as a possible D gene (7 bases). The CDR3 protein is CASSRQGGEQFF. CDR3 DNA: TGTGCCAGCAGTCGACAGGGAGGCGAGCAGTTCTTC.